This paragraph covers one T cell receptor (beta chain) sequence. Its target is unknown. These data are taken from a study of cytotoxic CD8 clonotypes in ibrutinib-treated CLL. For the study at large: Of a cohort that held around 11 relapsed/refractory and around 14 treatment-naive patients, 17 to 18 were IGHV unmutated. Complete response was seen in 2 patients and partial in some 25; around twelve progressed and some 14 stayed remitted after a median around 68 months. Study results and caveats: Sampling time points were not equivalent between sustained-remission and progressing patients.

In germline, CDR1 is MNHNS, CDR2 SASEGT. J lost 0 bases, V lost 8 bases, and 4 bases had no gene match. The CDR3 totals 15 residues. The repertoire was sequenced with immunoSEQ multiplex PCR; TCRdb's copy has only in-frame clones and lacks some. The data show 300,000 to 400,000 clones, roughly 67% seen once. The TCR sequence derives from a human donor with chronic lymphocytic leukemia. The specimen was PBMCs, collected after 36 months of ibrutinib treatment. This chain links TRBV6-1 with TRBJ2-3; 11 bases match TRBD2. The chain's CDR3 is CASFTSGGSTDTQYF. In DNA, the CDR3 is TGTGCCAGCTTCACTAGCGGGGGAAGCACAGATACGCAGTATTTT.